The next 20 T cell receptor beta chains were all read from a single sample in a study of blood T cells in healthy people across ages. Combining a sample-barcoded 5' primer with a J-beta primer mix, a second PCR ran for about 7 to 12 cycles. TCRdb re-derived calls from the 5' RACE reads in MiXCR, one entry per CDR3 protein. Of 550,000 to 750,000 distinct CDR3 sequences listed, 20% to 25% are singletons. Sequencing input: blood. Receptors originate from a man in his 70s in good health.

There are a few counts of this clonotype. The rearrangement joins TRBV5-6 to TRBJ2-1; tentatively, D is TRBD2 (6 bases). V was shortened by 2 bases and J by 8 bases, with 20 bases between the two germline ends. CDR3 length equals 16 residues. CDR1 and CDR2 from the germline V gene are SGHDT and YYEEEE. In DNA form, the CDR3 reads TGTGCCAGCAGCTTAGGGACTTCTACGTCTTGGGATGAGCAGTTCTTC. Protein: CASSLGTSTSWDEQFF. The variable domain in full, completed from reference TRBV5-6 and TRBJ2-1, reads DAGVTQSPTHLIKTRGQQVTLRCSPKSGHDTVSWYQQALGQGPQFIFQYYEEEERQRGNFPDRFSGHQFPNYSSELNVNALLLGDSALYLCASSLGTSTSWDEQFFGPGTRLTVL.

A remark on this clonotype: Because the CDR3 is missing its conserved closing phenylalanine or tryptophan, this is likely a read error. The J gene is TRBJ2-7, the V gene TRBV14, with D unresolved. The CDR3 runs to 15 residues. Trimming removed 2 bases at V and 6 bases at J, with 17 bases between. The germline gives CDR1 SGHDN, CDR2 FVKESK. CDR3 protein: CASSQRGLGTSEQYI. The CDR3 DNA reads as TGTGCCAGCAGCCAAAGAGGCCTCGGAACTTCCGAGCAGTACATC.

This clonotype was seen a few times. This chain connects TRBV5-1 to TRBJ2-4, with a tentative D call TRBD2 (5 bases). The CDR3 has 16 amino acids. The germline V and J ends were trimmed by 2 bases and 2 bases, with 14 bases remaining between them. From germline, CDR1 is SGHRS and CDR2 YFSETQ. CDR3 loop: CASSFDGIGTKNIQYF. The CDR3 DNA follows: TGCGCCAGCAGCTTTGACGGGATCGGGACCAAAAACATTCAGTACTTC.

The rearrangement links TRBV12-3 or TRBV12-4 to TRBJ2-1, with D possibly being TRBD2 (5 bases). The CDR3 has 13 amino acids. Between the trimmed V and J ends, which lost 4 bases and 12 bases, there was a span of 16 bases. This CDR3 reads CASSYEVPGSQFF. CDR3 DNA sequence: TGTGCCAGCAGTTACGAGGTACCGGGATCGCAGTTCTTC.

This clonotype appeared many times. This chain uses TRBV4-1 with TRBJ2-5; D unresolved. The V end was cut by 1 base, the J end by 1 base, with 10 bases between. CDR1 is MGHRA and CDR2 is YSYEKL in the germline V gene. The CDR3 loop spans 15 amino acids. DNA for the CDR3: TGCGCCAGCAGCCAAGTATTGGATCCCCAAGAGACCCAGTACTTC. It codes for CASSQVLDPQETQYF.

This clonotype turned up a few times. J is TRBJ1-5 and V is TRBV20-1; D might be TRBD1 (6 bases). Deletions cut 5 bases from V and 4 bases from J, with 12 bases between. CDR1 DFQATT and CDR2 SNEGSKA come from the germline V gene (reference sequence). There are 13 residues in the CDR3. CDR3 protein: CSAYGGVNQPQHF. In nucleotides, the CDR3 is TGCAGTGCTTATGGGGGCGTGAATCAGCCCCAGCATTTT.

The chain couples TRBV10-3 to TRBJ2-7; 7 bases map to TRBD1. The junction had 11 bases not matched to a gene; V was cut back by 3 bases and J by 12 bases. There are 13 residues in the CDR3. The germline gives CDR1 ENHRY, CDR2 SYGVKD. The DNA for the CDR3 is TGTGCCATCAGTGACTCTAGACAGGGCGCCGTGTACTTC. The encoded protein is CAISDSRQGAVYF.

The rearrangement joins TRBV28 to TRBJ2-2; D not resolved. The germline V and J ends were trimmed by 3 bases and 2 bases, with 10 bases remaining between them. CDR1 is MDHEN, CDR2 SYDVKM, per germline. The CDR3 is 15 amino acids. Written as DNA, the CDR3 is TGTGCCAGCAGTTTCGTAAGGCCCAACACCGGGGAGCTGTTTTTT. Protein: CASSFVRPNTGELFF. Full variable domain (rest looked up from reference TRBV28 and TRBJ2-2): DVKVTQSSRYLVKRTGEKVFLECVQDMDHENMFWYRQDPGLGLRLIYFSYDVKMKEKGDIPEGYSVSREKKERFSLILESASTNQTSMYLCASSFVRPNTGELFFGEGSRLTVL.

V gene TRBV3-1 combines with J gene TRBJ2-5; 8 bases line up with TRBD1. There are 14 residues in the CDR3. CDR1 and CDR2 (germline): LGHDT, YNNKEL (reference sequence). With V trimmed by 1 base and J by 11 bases, 9 bases remained unmatched. The CDR3 bases are TGTGCCAGCAGCCAAGGGACAGGGTCGGGGGAGCAGTACTTC. Translating it yields CASSQGTGSGEQYF.

The table lists this clonotype with a few counts. The J gene is TRBJ2-2, the V gene TRBV20-1; perhaps TRBD1 as D (5 bases). The V and J ends lost 3 bases and 3 bases respectively, with 11 bases between them. Per germline, CDR1 DFQATT and CDR2 SNEGSKA (reference sequence). The CDR3 loop spans 14 amino acids. The CDR3 here is CSARGPQDTGELFF. As DNA, the CDR3 is TGCAGTGCTAGGGGGCCCCAAGACACCGGGGAGCTGTTTTTT.

A few counts support this clonotype. This chain connects TRBV20-1 to TRBJ2-5; 8 bases are a match to TRBD1. The J call is uncertain, as TRBJ2-7 better fits the DNA end. The CDR3 is 14 residues long. In germline, CDR1 is DFQATT, CDR2 SNEGSKA (reference sequence). The CDR3 is CSATPLTGGYEQYF. The CDR3 DNA reads as TGCAGTGCTACCCCTTTAACAGGGGGATACGAGCAGTACTTC.

The rearrangement joins TRBV20-1 to TRBJ1-6; no clear D. Trimming took off 5 bases at V and 7 bases at J, with 18 bases between the two ends. Germline loops: CDR1 DFQATT, CDR2 SNEGSKA (reference sequence). The length of the CDR3 is 15 residues. CDR3 DNA sequence: TGCAGTGCTGGAAAGGAGGGCCCTCGAAATTCACCCCTCCACTTT. The encoded protein is CSAGKEGPRNSPLHF.

As for this clonotype: A read error may account for a junction end that differs from germline. This rearrangement joins TRBV30 to TRBJ2-5, with D tentatively TRBD2 (5 bases). Germline lookup yields CDR1 GTSNPN and CDR2 SVGIG (reference sequence). CDR3 length: 11 amino acids. CDR3 nucleotides: TGTGCCTGGAGCGCGGCCCGGGAAACGTTCTTC. This sequence encodes CAWSAARETFF.

The rearrangement uses TRBV4-2 and TRBJ2-2; D gene uncertain. Trimming pared 0 bases from V and 2 bases from J, leaving 4 bases between. The CDR3 consists of 14 residues. Germline CDR1 reads LGHNA; CDR2 reads YNFKEQ. As DNA, the CDR3 is TGTGCCAGCAGCCAAGATGAAAACACCGGGGAGCTGTTTTTT. It codes for CASSQDENTGELFF.

This clonotype was counted only a few times. The chain employs TRBV20-1 and TRBJ2-5; D may match TRBD1 or TRBD2 (5 bases each). The DNA matches TRBJ2-7 better at its end, which makes the J call doubtful. The CDR3 runs to 15 residues. Germline CDR1 DFQATT, CDR2 SNEGSKA (reference sequence). The CDR3 spells CSARDLTVEGYEQYF. In nucleotides, the CDR3 is TGCAGTGCTAGAGATTTGACAGTAGAGGGCTACGAGCAGTACTTC.

This clonotype was seen repeatedly, ten times or more. V gene TRBV12-3 or TRBV12-4 combines with J gene TRBJ2-7; D gene uncertain. The CDR3 extends over 12 amino acids. Between the trimmed V and J ends, which lost 6 bases and 3 bases, there was a span of 9 bases. CDR3 DNA sequence: TGTGCCAGCAGCCCTCTAGACTACGAGCAGTACTTC. Its translation is CASSPLDYEQYF.

This clonotype was seen a handful of times. This chain joins TRBV9 and TRBJ2-1; tentatively, D is TRBD1 or TRBD2 (5 bases each). The CDR3 has 15 residues. V was trimmed by 3 bases and J by 7 bases, leaving 17 bases between them. Germline values: CDR1 SGDLS, CDR2 YYNGEE. CDR3 bases: TGTGCCAGCAGCGAACAAATCCGGGACCCAAATGAGCAGTTCTTC. Amino acids: CASSEQIRDPNEQFF.

This clonotype was counted a few times. The chain combines TRBV11-3 with TRBJ2-1; TRBD2 might be the D (6 bases). This CDR3 has 15 residues. Trimming stripped 2 bases from V and 5 bases from J, with 13 bases between. Germline V gene lookup returns CDR1 SGHNT and CDR2 YENEEA. In nucleotides, the CDR3 is TGTGCCAGCAGCTTATTGCCCGGGAGAGACAATGAGCAGTTCTTC. It translates to CASSLLPGRDNEQFF. Full variable domain (remainder filled in from reference TRBV11-3 and TRBJ2-1): EAGVVQSPRYKIIEKKQPVAFWCNPISGHNTLYWYLQNLGQGPELLIRYENEEAVDDSQLPKDRFSAERLKGVDSTLKIQPAELGDSAVYLCASSLLPGRDNEQFFGPGTRLTVL.

This chain joins TRBV7-9 and TRBJ2-7; 11 nucleotides align to TRBD1. The CDR3 extends over 14 amino acids. Germline assignment: CDR1 SEHNR and CDR2 FQNEAQ (reference sequence). The junction had 6 bases not matched to a gene; V was cut back by 5 bases and J by 6 bases. The CDR3, as DNA: TGTGCCAGCAGCCCGGACAGGGGGCTAAGCGAGCAGTACTTC. Translation: CASSPDRGLSEQYF.

This clonotype occurred a few times. The genes are TRBV20-1 and TRBJ1-2, with TRBD1 as a possible D gene (5 bases). The CDR3 length is 13 residues. Germline CDR1 reads DFQATT; CDR2 reads SNEGSKA (reference sequence). V lost 2 bases to trimming and J lost 6 bases, with 13 bases between them. The chain's CDR3 is CSARNAGGDGYTF. CDR3 DNA sequence: TGCAGTGCTAGAAACGCGGGGGGTGATGGCTACACCTTC.